Sequencing of this T cell receptor beta chain was carried out in a study of CD8 T cells in Susac syndrome. Trimming took 3 bases from V and 4 from J, leaving 26 bases between them. Per germline, CDR1 DFQATT and CDR2 SNEGSKA (reference sequence). There are 18 residues in the CDR3. CD8+ and CD4+ T cells from blood underwent TCR beta sequencing. CD8+ and CD4+ T cells were negatively isolated; TEMRA cells were FACS-enriched. With random hexamers, roughly 0.45 to 1 ug RNA was reverse transcribed. TCR beta CDR3 was amplified by immunoSEQ covering 54 Vbeta and 13 Jbeta. TCRdb re-called the immunoSEQ multiplex PCR reads through MiXCR, storing one row per CDR3 protein. Of 200,000 to 250,000 distinct CDR3 sequences in the sample, 92% were seen once.

What was sequenced was CD8+ T cells from PBMCs. The chain carries TRBV20-1 and TRBJ2-3, with D possibly TRBD2 on 6 matching bases. The source is a human donor with multiple sclerosis. DNA for the CDR3: TGCAGTGCTAGCAACGCGGGACTGGGGACTTTTGCCGCAGATACGCAGTATTTT. Translated, it gives CSASNAGLGTFAADTQYF.